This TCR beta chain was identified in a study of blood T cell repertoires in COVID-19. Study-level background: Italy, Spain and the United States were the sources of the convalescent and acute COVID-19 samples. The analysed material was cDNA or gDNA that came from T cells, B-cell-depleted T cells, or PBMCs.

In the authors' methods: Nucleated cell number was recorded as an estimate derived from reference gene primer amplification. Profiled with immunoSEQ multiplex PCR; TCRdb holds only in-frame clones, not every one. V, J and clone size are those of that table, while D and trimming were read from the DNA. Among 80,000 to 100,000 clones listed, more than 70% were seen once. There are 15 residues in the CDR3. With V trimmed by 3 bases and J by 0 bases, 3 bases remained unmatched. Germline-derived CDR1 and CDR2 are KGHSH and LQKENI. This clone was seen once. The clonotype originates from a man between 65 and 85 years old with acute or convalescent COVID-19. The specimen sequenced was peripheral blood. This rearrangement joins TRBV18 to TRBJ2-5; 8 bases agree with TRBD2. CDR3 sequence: CASSPGGRYQETQYF. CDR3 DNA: TGTGCCAGCTCACCTGGCGGGAGGTACCAAGAGACCCAGTACTTC.